This TCR beta chain originates from a study of CD8 T cells in Susac syndrome. This CDR3 comprises 13 residues. V was clipped by 5 bases and J by 2 bases, with 10 bases between them. Germline CDR1 SGHRS, CDR2 YFSETQ. This clonotype has a single count. It was with random hexamers that about 0.45 to 1 ug RNA was reverse transcribed. MiXCR, applied by TCRdb to the immunoSEQ multiplex PCR reads, yields one record per CDR3 protein. The sample shows around 130,000 distinct CDR3 sequences, 85% to 95% of them seen only once. The chain couples TRBV5-1 to TRBJ1-1; D perhaps matches TRBD1 (5 bases). The sequenced material came from CD8+ T cells from PBMCs. This TCR was sampled from a human donor with Susac syndrome. CDR3 amino acids: CASSRGTNTEAFF. As DNA, the CDR3 is TGCGCCAGCAGTCGTGGGACCAACACTGAAGCTTTCTTT. The complete variable domain, with remaining parts taken from reference TRBV5-1 and TRBJ1-1, reads KAGVTQTPRYLIKTRGQQVTLSCSPISGHRSVSWYQQTPGQGLQFLFEYFSETQRNKGNFPGRFSGRQFSNSRSEMNVSTLELGDSALYLCASSRGTNTEAFFGQGTRLTVV.